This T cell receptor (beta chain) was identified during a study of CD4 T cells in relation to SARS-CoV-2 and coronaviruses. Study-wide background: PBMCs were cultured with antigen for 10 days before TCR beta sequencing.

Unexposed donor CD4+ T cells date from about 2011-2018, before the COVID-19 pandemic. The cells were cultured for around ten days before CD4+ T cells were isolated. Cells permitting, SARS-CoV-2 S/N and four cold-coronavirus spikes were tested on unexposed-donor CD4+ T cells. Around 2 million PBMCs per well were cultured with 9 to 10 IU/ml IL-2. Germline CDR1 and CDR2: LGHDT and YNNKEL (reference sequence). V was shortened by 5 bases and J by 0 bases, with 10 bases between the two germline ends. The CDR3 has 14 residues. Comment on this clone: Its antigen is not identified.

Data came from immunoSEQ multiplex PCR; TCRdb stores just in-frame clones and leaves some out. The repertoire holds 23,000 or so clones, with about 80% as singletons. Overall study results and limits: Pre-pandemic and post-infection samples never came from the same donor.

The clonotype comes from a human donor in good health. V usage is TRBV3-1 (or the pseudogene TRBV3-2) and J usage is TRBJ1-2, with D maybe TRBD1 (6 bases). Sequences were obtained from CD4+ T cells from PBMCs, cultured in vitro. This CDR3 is CASSLDSTNYGYTF. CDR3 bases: TGTGCCAGCAGCTTGGACAGTACTAACTATGGCTACACCTTC.